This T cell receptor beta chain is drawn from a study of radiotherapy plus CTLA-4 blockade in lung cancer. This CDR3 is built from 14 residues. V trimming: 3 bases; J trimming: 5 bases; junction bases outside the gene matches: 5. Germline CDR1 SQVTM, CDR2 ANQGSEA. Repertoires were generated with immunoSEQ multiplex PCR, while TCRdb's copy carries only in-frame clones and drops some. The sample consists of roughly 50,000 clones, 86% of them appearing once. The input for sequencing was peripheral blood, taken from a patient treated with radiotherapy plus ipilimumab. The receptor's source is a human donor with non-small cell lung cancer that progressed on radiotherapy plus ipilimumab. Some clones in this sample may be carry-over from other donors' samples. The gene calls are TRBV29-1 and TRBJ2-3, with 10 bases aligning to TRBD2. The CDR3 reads CSVEASGSVDTQYF. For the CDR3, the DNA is TGCAGCGTTGAGGCTAGCGGGAGTGTAGATACGCAGTATTTT.